These T cell receptor beta chains were read from a single sample in a study of T cell responses to AZD1222 COVID-19 vaccine. TCRdb's copy holds only in-frame clones and misses some; the assay was immunoSEQ multiplex PCR. The top ten hold about 4.5% of the sample, which has 100,000 to 150,000 clones, approximately 89% seen once. The sample consisted of peripheral blood, taken on day 0 of AZD1222 vaccination. All receptors derive from an adult in good health. Both conserved end residues are part of each CDR3. The order of the fields is J gene, V gene, clone size, D gene, CDR3 DNA, CDR3 protein. The D gene is left open where the match is weak. Where a row states a size, it is once, few, many or the class of an expanded clone; other rows omit it.

J: TRBJ1-1; V: TRBV12-3/TRBV12-4; size: -; D: -; DNA: TGTGCCAGCAGCCGGTTTCAGGACACTGAAGCTTTCTTT; CDR3: CASSRFQDTEAFF
J: TRBJ2-7; V: TRBV27; size: -; D: TRBD1; DNA: TGTGCCAGCAGGCTGACAGGGACGGTTGTAGACGAGCAGTACTTC; CDR3: CASRLTGTVVDEQYF
J: TRBJ1-5; V: TRBV19; size: -; D: TRBD1; DNA: TGTGCCAGTAGTATAGCCGGGGGACAGGGGACCCAGCCCCAGCATTTT; CDR3: CASSIAGGQGTQPQHF
J: TRBJ2-5; V: TRBV13; size: -; D: TRBD2; DNA: TGTGCCAGCAGCCCCTTTACGGGGGGGGAGACCCAGTACTTC; CDR3: CASSPFTGGETQYF
J: TRBJ1-1; V: TRBV7-9; size: -; D: -; DNA: TGTGCCAGCAGCTTAACGGGCGGGAACACTGAAGCTTTCTTT; CDR3: CASSLTGGNTEAFF
J: TRBJ2-3; V: TRBV2; size: -; D: TRBD2; DNA: TGTGCCAGCAGTGTTGCGACTAGCGGCACAGATACGCAGTATTTT; CDR3: CASSVATSGTDTQYF
J: TRBJ2-7; V: TRBV30; size: -; D: TRBD2; DNA: TGTGCCTGGAACCCTCCGAGGCGCGGGGGGCCCCTTAGGTTGGAGCAGTACTTC; CDR3: CAWNPPRRGGPLRLEQYF
J: TRBJ1-2; V: TRBV5-1; size: -; D: -; DNA: TGCGCCAGCAGCCCTGGGGACAATACTAACTATGGCTACACCTTC; CDR3: CASSPGDNTNYGYTF
J: TRBJ1-1; V: TRBV5-1; size: few; D: -; DNA: TGCGCCAGCAGGGTGGGAGGGGGAATTATGAACACTGAAGCTTTCTTT; CDR3: CASRVGGGIMNTEAFF
J: TRBJ2-5; V: TRBV7-9; size: -; D: -; DNA: TGTGCCAGCAGCTTAACCCAGGGGGGGGAGACCCAGTACTTC; CDR3: CASSLTQGGETQYF